Below, 21 T cell receptor beta chains from the same sample are listed, as sequenced in a study of STAT5B mutations in CD4+ large granular lymphocyte leukemia. Assay used: immunoSEQ multiplex PCR; TCRdb lists only in-frame clones, some missing. Of 30,000 to 35,000 clones in the sample, 69% are singletons; the top ten hold less than 3%. What was sequenced was CD4+ T cells from blood buffy coats. The receptor set was obtained from a human donor in good health.

The chain joins TRBV5-4 to TRBJ2-7; 7 bases are shared with TRBD1. Unmatched junction bases numbered 1, after V lost 4 bases and J lost 3 bases. The CDR3 consists of 12 residues. Germline assignment: CDR1 SGHNT and CDR2 YYREEE (reference sequence). The CDR3 DNA sequence: TGTGCCAGCAGCGGGGACAGCTACGAGCAGTACTTC. Translation gives CASSGDSYEQYF.

This clone was counted only a few times. The chain couples TRBV19 to TRBJ1-5; no clear D. The CDR3 has 14 residues. Germline-derived CDR1 and CDR2 are LNHDA and SQIVND (reference sequence). The V end was cut by 3 bases, the J end by 4 bases, with 10 bases between. CDR3 DNA sequence: TGTGCCAGTAGTATGATGGGAAAAAATCAGCCCCAGCATTTT. Translated: CASSMMGKNQPQHF. The variable domain in full, completed from reference TRBV19 and TRBJ1-5, reads DGGITQSPKYLFRKEGQNVTLSCEQNLNHDAMYWYRQDPGQGLRLIYYSQIVNDFQKGDIAEGYSVSREKKESFPLTVTSAQKNPTAFYLCASSMMGKNQPQHFGDGTRLSIL.

This clone was detected only a few times. V is TRBV29-1 and J is TRBJ1-1, with a weak D call TRBD1 (5 bases). The CDR3 consists of 12 residues. Looked up from germline, CDR1 is SQVTM and CDR2 is ANQGSEA. V lost 2 bases and J 3 bases, leaving 7 bases between the germline ends. CDR3 sequence reads: CSVERGDTEAFF. Here the CDR3 DNA reads TGCAGCGTTGAACGAGGGGACACTGAAGCTTTCTTT.

This clone was counted between two and nine times. The chain recombines TRBV27 with TRBJ2-7, with no clear D. The V gene's germline CDR1 is MNHEY and CDR2 SMNVEV (reference sequence). Trimming cost V 5 bases and J 4 bases, with 15 bases left between them. The length of the CDR3 is 14 residues. The CDR3 DNA sequence: TGTGCCAGCAGTAGGACCCGCGAACGGTACGAGCAGTACTTC. It codes for CASSRTRERYEQYF.

The rearrangement links TRBV7-2 to TRBJ1-5; 8 nucleotides agree with TRBD1. V lost 5 bases, J lost 6 bases, and 12 bases stayed unmatched. The CDR3 runs to 16 residues. Germline-derived CDR1 and CDR2 are SGHTA and FQGNSA. The CDR3 coding sequence is TGTGCCAGCAGCCCCCAGGGCACAGGGGGTTCTCAGCCCCAGCATTTT. It encodes CASSPQGTGGSQPQHF.

The V gene is TRBV5-1, the J gene TRBJ1-6; D is uncertain. Trimming shortened V by 0 bases and J by 7 bases, and 11 bases separated the two germline ends. The V gene's germline CDR1 is SGHRS and CDR2 YFSETQ. This CDR3 comprises 15 residues. The CDR3, as DNA: TGCGCCAGCAGCTTGGCCGGCGCAACGAATTCACCCCTCCACTTT. Encoded protein: CASSLAGATNSPLHF.

The chain carries TRBV9 and TRBJ1-5, with unresolved D. The V gene lost 0 bases and the J gene lost 3 bases, with 4 bases spanning the gap. This CDR3 is built from 13 residues. Germline V gene lookup returns CDR1 SGDLS and CDR2 YYNGEE. The CDR3 DNA reads TGTGCCAGCAGCGTAGACCCCAATCAGCCCCAGCATTTT. It yields the protein CASSVDPNQPQHF.

This chain connects TRBV6-1 to TRBJ2-5; D is uncertain. The V end lost 3 bases, the J end lost 4 bases, and 15 bases lay between the germline ends. Germline V lookup: CDR1 MNHNS, CDR2 SASEGT. The CDR3 has 15 residues. Here the CDR3 reads CASSEDPVRSETQYF. In DNA, the CDR3 is TGTGCCAGCAGTGAGGATCCCGTAAGATCAGAGACCCAGTACTTC.

The chain carries TRBV4-1 and TRBJ1-6, with 8 bases lining up with TRBD1. V dropped 1 base and J dropped 0; count of bases not matched to a gene: 8. This CDR3 contains 19 residues. Germline CDR1 reads MGHRA; CDR2 reads YSYEKL. This CDR3 reads CASSQAFTGGSSYNSPLHF. CDR3 DNA sequence: TGCGCCAGCAGCCAAGCTTTTACAGGGGGAAGCTCCTATAATTCACCCCTCCACTTT.

The chain is built from TRBV7-2 and TRBJ2-7; 8 nucleotides agree with TRBD1. J lost 1 base, V lost 5 bases, and 10 bases had no gene match. Germline lookup yields CDR1 SGHTA and CDR2 FQGNSA. This CDR3 is built from 16 residues. The CDR3 sequence is CASSPWGTGPSYEQYF. Here the CDR3 DNA reads TGTGCCAGCAGCCCGTGGGGGACAGGTCCTTCCTACGAGCAGTACTTC. The whole variable domain, filled in from reference TRBV7-2 and TRBJ2-7, reads GAGVSQSPSNKVTEKGKDVELRCDPISGHTALYWYRQSLGQGLEFLIYFQGNSAPDKSGLPSDRFSAERTGGSVSTLTIQRTQQEDSAVYLCASSPWGTGPSYEQYFGPGTRLTVT.

The chain couples TRBV6-6 to TRBJ2-1, with TRBD2 identical over 13 bases. Germline CDR1 is MNHNY and CDR2 is SVGAGI (reference sequence). This CDR3 is 14 amino acids long. V lost 4 bases and J lost 10; bases outside the gene matches: 4. This chain's CDR3 is CASSSTSGGYEQFF. The CDR3 bases are TGTGCCAGCAGTTCGACTAGCGGGGGGTACGAGCAGTTCTTC.

This clone was detected once. Its ends do not fully match the called genes, so a read error is possible. This chain links TRBV6-5 with TRBJ2-5, with 8 bases that match TRBD1. This CDR3 comprises 15 residues. Germline CDR1 MNHEY, CDR2 SVGAGI. CDR3 amino acids: CASSNSDRDRETQYF. In nucleotides, the CDR3 is TGTGCCAGCAGTAACTCGGACAGGGATCGAGAGACCCAGTACTTC.

This clone was observed a few times. The chain has TRBV19 and TRBJ2-7, with D tentatively TRBD2 (5 bases). Germline CDR1 and CDR2: LNHDA and SQIVND (reference sequence). Between the trimmed V and J ends, which lost 3 bases and 2 bases, there was a span of 20 bases. The CDR3 totals 17 residues. The DNA of the CDR3 is TGTGCCAGTAGTATGCTCACACGATTCAGGAGGCCCTACGAGCAGTACTTC. It codes for CASSMLTRFRRPYEQYF.

This clone has more than one count but fewer than ten. The rearrangement joins TRBV5-1 to TRBJ1-6; 7 bases match TRBD1. Germline CDR1 is SGHRS and CDR2 is YFSETQ. With V trimmed by 4 bases and J by 10 bases, 11 bases remained unmatched. This CDR3 has 15 amino acids. CDR3 bases: TGCGCCAGCAGCCCCGACAGGGTAGATCGATCACCCCTCCACTTT. This codes for CASSPDRVDRSPLHF.

The rearrangement uses TRBV7-9 and TRBJ1-1; D call uncertain. In germline, CDR1 is SEHNR, CDR2 FQNEAQ (reference sequence). The CDR3 loop spans 16 amino acids. V shed 1 base and J shed 3 bases, with 15 bases lying between them. DNA of the CDR3: TGTGCCAGCAGCTTAGGGCCAGGATTCGGGGACACTGAAGCTTTCTTT. It codes for CASSLGPGFGDTEAFF.

This clone is a singleton in its sample. The V gene is TRBV9, the J gene TRBJ1-3; 12 bases are a match to TRBD1. CDR1 is SGDLS and CDR2 is YYNGEE in the germline V gene. This CDR3 region has 16 residues. With 5 bases clipped from V and 8 bases from J, the junction kept 11 bases outside the gene matches. Written as DNA, the CDR3 is TGTGCCAGCAGTGCCGGGACAGGGGGCCGAACGGACACCATATATTTT. This codes for CASSAGTGGRTDTIYF.

In this sample, this clone turned up a few times. This sequence joins TRBV7-2 and TRBJ2-7; D call uncertain. Germline CDR1 is SGHTA and CDR2 is FQGNSA. This CDR3 spans 12 amino acids. V was clipped by 5 bases and J by 0 bases, with 5 bases between them. CDR3 coding DNA: TGTGCCAGCAGCCCGAGCTCCTACGAGCAGTACTTC. It yields the protein CASSPSSYEQYF.

This clone was seen a handful of times. The CDR3 region is CASRAGTLDTGELFF. Here the CDR3 DNA reads TGTGCCAGCAGGGCCGGGACTCTGGACACCGGGGAGCTGTTTTTT. The chain carries TRBV2 and TRBJ2-2; TRBD2 is a possible D gene (6 bases). In germline, CDR1 is SNHLY, CDR2 FYNNEI. Trimming pared 6 bases from V and 3 bases from J, leaving 14 bases between. This CDR3 region has 15 residues.

A few counts support this clone. The chain uses TRBV5-8 and TRBJ1-5; D unresolved. The CDR3 spans 11 residues. Trimming removed 1 base at V and 5 bases at J, with 1 base between. Germline CDR1 is SGHTS and CDR2 is YDEGEE. The CDR3 DNA sequence: TGTGCCAGCAGCTTGTATCAGCCCCAGCATTTT. This sequence encodes CASSLYQPQHF.

The chain uses TRBV7-2 and TRBJ1-6; TRBD1 matches 7 bases. CDR1 SGHTA and CDR2 FQGNSA come from the germline V gene. After removal of 0 bases from V and 7 bases from J, the junction contained 3 bases not matched to a gene. The CDR3 contains 15 residues. DNA of the CDR3: TGTGCCAGCAGCTTAGCGAGGGACAGCAATTCACCCCTCCACTTT. Translating it yields CASSLARDSNSPLHF. Using reference TRBV7-2 and TRBJ1-6 for the parts outside the CDR3, the full variable domain is GAGVSQSPSNKVTEKGKDVELRCDPISGHTALYWYRQSLGQGLEFLIYFQGNSAPDKSGLPSDRFSAERTGGSVSTLTIQRTQQEDSAVYLCASSLARDSNSPLHFGNGTRLTVT.

This clone was observed a few times. The J gene is TRBJ2-7, the V gene TRBV5-1; D may be TRBD1 or TRBD2 (5 bases each). The CDR3 runs 13 residues. The germline V and J ends were trimmed by 4 bases and 12 bases, with 20 bases remaining between them. CDR1 and CDR2 from the germline V gene are SGHRS and YFSETQ. This CDR3 reads CASSRLEPGPMYF. CDR3 sequence (DNA): TGCGCCAGCAGCCGTCTGGAGCCGGGACCGATGTACTTC.